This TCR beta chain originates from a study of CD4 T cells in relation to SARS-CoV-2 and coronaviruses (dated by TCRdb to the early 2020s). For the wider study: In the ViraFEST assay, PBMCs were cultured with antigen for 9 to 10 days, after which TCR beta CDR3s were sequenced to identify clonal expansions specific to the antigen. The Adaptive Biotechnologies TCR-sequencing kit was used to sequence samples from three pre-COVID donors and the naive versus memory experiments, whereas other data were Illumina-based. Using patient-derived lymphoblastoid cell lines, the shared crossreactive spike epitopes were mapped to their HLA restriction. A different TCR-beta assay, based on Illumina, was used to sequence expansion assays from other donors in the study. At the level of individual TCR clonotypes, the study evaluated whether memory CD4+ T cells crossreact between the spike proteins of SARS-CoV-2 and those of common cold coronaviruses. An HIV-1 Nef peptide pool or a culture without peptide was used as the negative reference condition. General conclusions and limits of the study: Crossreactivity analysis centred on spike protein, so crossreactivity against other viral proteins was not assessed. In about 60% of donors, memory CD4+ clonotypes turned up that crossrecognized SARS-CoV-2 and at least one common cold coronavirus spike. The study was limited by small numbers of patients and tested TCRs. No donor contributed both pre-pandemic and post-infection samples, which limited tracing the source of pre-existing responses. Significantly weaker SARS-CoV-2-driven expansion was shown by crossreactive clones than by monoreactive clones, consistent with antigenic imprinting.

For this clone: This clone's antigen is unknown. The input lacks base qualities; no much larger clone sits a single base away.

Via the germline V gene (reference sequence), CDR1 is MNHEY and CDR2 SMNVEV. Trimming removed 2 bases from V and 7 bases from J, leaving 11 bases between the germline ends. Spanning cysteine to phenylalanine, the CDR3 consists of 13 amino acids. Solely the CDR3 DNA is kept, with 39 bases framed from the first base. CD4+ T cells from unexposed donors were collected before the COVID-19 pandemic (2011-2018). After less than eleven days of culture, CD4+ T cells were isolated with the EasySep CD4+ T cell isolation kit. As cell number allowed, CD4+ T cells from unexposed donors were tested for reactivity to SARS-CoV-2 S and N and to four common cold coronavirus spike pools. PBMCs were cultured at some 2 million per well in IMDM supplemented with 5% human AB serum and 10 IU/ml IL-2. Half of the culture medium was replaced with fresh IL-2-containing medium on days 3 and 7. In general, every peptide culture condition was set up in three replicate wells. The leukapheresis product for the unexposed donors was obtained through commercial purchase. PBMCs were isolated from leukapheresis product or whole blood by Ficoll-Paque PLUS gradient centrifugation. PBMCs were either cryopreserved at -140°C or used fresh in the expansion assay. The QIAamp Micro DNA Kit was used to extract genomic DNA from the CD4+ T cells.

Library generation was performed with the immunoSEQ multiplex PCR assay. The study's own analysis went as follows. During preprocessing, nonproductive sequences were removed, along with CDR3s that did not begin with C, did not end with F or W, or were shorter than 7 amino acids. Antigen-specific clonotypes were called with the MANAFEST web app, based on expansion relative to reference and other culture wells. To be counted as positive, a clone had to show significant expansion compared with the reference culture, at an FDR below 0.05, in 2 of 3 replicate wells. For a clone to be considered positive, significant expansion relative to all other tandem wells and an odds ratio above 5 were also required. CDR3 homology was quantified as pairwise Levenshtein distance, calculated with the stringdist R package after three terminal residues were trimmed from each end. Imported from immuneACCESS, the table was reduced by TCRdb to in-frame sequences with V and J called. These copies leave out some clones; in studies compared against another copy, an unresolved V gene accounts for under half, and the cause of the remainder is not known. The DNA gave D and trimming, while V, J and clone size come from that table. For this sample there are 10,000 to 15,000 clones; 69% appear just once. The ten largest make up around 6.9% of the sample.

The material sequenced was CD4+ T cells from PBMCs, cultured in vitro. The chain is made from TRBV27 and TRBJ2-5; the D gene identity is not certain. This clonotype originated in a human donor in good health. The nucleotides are TGTGCCAGCAGTTTAAGTGGTATCGGGACCCAGTACTTC. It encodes CASSLSGIGTQYF.